The 9 T cell receptor beta chains below were found in one sample sequenced in a study of blood T cell repertoires in COVID-19. Profiling relied on immunoSEQ multiplex PCR, and the TCRdb table lists in-frame clones only, not all of them. The sample carries around 210,000 clones, roughly 75% recorded once. The source material was peripheral blood. These receptors came from a woman aged 70-85 years with acute or convalescent COVID-19.

In this sample, this clone turned up once. CDR3 coding DNA: TGTGCCAGCACGGTCGGTTACGAGCAGTACTTC. As protein: CASTVGYEQYF. This rearrangement joins TRBV2 to TRBJ2-7; D call uncertain. Trimming cost V 7 bases and J 4 bases, with 8 bases left between them. Germline CDR1 is SNHLY and CDR2 is FYNNEI. This CDR3 is 11 amino acids long.

V and J are TRBV28 and TRBJ1-6, with D maybe TRBD1 (5 bases). Germline CDR1 is MDHEN and CDR2 is SYDVKM. The germline V and J ends were trimmed by 6 bases and 16 bases, with 16 bases remaining between them. The CDR3 runs 12 residues. CDR3 loop: CASSPTGPSLHF. The CDR3 DNA sequence: TGTGCCAGCAGCCCTACAGGTCCGTCTCTCCACTTT.

This chain links TRBV5-1 with TRBJ2-2; tentative D call: TRBD1 (5 bases). The V end lost 7 bases, the J end lost 0 bases, and 13 bases lay between the germline ends. This CDR3 has 15 amino acids. Germline V gene lookup returns CDR1 SGHRS and CDR2 YFSETQ. The CDR3 DNA reads as TGCGCCAGCCACTGGGGCGGCCCGAACACCGGGGAGCTGTTTTTT. Its translation: CASHWGGPNTGELFF.

This clone is a singleton in its sample. The V call is TRBV30, the J call TRBJ2-2; D gene unclear. Trimming shortened V by 3 bases and J by 6 bases, and 5 bases separated the two germline ends. The CDR3 is 11 residues long. Germline CDR1 is GTSNPN and CDR2 is SVGIG (reference sequence). This chain's CDR3 is CAWSRAGELFF. The CDR3 DNA follows: TGTGCCTGGAGCCGGGCCGGGGAGCTGTTTTTT. The whole variable domain, filled in from reference TRBV30 and TRBJ2-2, reads SQTIHQWPATLVQPVGSPLSLECTVEGTSNPNLYWYRQAAGRGLQLLFYSVGIGQISSEVPQNLSASRPQDRQFILSSKKLLLSDSGFYLCAWSRAGELFFGEGSRLTVL.

V is TRBV10-3 and J is TRBJ2-7; the match to TRBD2 covers 9 bases. CDR1 is ENHRY and CDR2 is SYGVKD in the germline V gene. The CDR3 is 13 amino acids. V shed 6 bases, J shed 3 bases, and the junction held 3 bases outside the gene matches. This CDR3 reads CAIRAGGLYEQYF. The CDR3 DNA is TGTGCCATCAGAGCGGGAGGCCTCTACGAGCAGTACTTC.

The chain employs TRBV13 and TRBJ2-7; 13 nucleotides agree with TRBD2. Germline CDR1 is PRHDT and CDR2 is FYEKMQ (reference sequence). V was clipped by 4 bases and J by 1 base; unmatched bases: 7. The CDR3 sequence is 17 residues long. CDR3 nucleotides: TGTGCCAGCAGCTCAGGACTAGCGGGAGTCTTTTCCTACGAGCAGTACTTC. Its protein is CASSSGLAGVFSYEQYF. Drawing the rest from reference TRBV13 and TRBJ2-7, the complete variable domain is AAGVIQSPRHLIKEKRETATLKCYPIPRHDTVYWYQQGPGQDPQFLISFYEKMQSDKGSIPDRFSAQQFSDYHSELNMSSLELGDSALYFCASSSGLAGVFSYEQYFGPGTRLTVT.

V is TRBV29-1 and J is TRBJ1-1, with no clear D. Trimming cost V 4 bases and J 1 base, with 16 bases left between them. This CDR3 has 15 residues. CDR1 and CDR2 (germline): SQVTM, ANQGSEA. CDR3 protein: CSVGGPIVGNTEAFF. CDR3 DNA sequence: TGCAGCGTTGGCGGGCCCATAGTGGGGAACACTGAAGCTTTCTTT.

The chain has TRBV7-2 and TRBJ2-5; TRBD1 aligns across 8 bases. This CDR3 has 16 residues. After removal of 4 bases from V and 2 bases from J, the junction contained 9 bases not matched to a gene. Germline CDR1 is SGHTA and CDR2 is FQGNSA. The CDR3 DNA reads TGTGCCAGCAGCTCCGGACAGGGTAACATACAAGAGACCCAGTACTTC. Protein: CASSSGQGNIQETQYF.

This chain connects TRBV10-3 to TRBJ2-1; a weak D match, TRBD1 (6 bases). CDR1 is ENHRY, CDR2 SYGVKD, per germline. The CDR3 covers 14 residues. V was shortened by 4 bases and J by 9 bases, with 16 bases between the two germline ends. For the CDR3, the DNA is TGTGCCATCAGTGCCGCAGGGGCCAACGGTGAGCAGTTCTTC. Its protein product is CAISAAGANGEQFF.